The following is a T cell receptor beta chain sequence with its context. This entry comes from a study of CD8+ T cells in alopecia areata. Documented treatment: oral pan-JAK inhibitor, 5-10 mg twice daily. PBMCs, the starting material, were the source of sorted CD4+ and CD8+ T cells. The sequencing template was cDNA reverse transcribed from extracted RNA. Only in-frame clones appear in the TCRdb table, and some are missing; sequencing was by immunoSEQ multiplex PCR. The profile covers roughly 220,000 clones, with under 40% appearing a single time and just under 0.5% taken by the ten largest. The V and J ends lost 3 bases and 2 bases respectively, with 14 bases between them. Germline loops: CDR1 GTSNPN, CDR2 SVGIG (reference sequence). This CDR3 spans 15 amino acids.

The gene calls are TRBV30 and TRBJ1-3; TRBD1 might be the D (6 bases). The sequencing used CD4+ T cells sorted from blood, collected at approximately week 30, from a patient treated with tofacitinib. This sequence originates from a human donor with alopecia areata. CDR3 nucleotide sequence: TGTGCCTGGAGAAGAGGGGGGACTGCTGGAAACACCATATATTTT. Its translation is CAWRRGGTAGNTIYF.